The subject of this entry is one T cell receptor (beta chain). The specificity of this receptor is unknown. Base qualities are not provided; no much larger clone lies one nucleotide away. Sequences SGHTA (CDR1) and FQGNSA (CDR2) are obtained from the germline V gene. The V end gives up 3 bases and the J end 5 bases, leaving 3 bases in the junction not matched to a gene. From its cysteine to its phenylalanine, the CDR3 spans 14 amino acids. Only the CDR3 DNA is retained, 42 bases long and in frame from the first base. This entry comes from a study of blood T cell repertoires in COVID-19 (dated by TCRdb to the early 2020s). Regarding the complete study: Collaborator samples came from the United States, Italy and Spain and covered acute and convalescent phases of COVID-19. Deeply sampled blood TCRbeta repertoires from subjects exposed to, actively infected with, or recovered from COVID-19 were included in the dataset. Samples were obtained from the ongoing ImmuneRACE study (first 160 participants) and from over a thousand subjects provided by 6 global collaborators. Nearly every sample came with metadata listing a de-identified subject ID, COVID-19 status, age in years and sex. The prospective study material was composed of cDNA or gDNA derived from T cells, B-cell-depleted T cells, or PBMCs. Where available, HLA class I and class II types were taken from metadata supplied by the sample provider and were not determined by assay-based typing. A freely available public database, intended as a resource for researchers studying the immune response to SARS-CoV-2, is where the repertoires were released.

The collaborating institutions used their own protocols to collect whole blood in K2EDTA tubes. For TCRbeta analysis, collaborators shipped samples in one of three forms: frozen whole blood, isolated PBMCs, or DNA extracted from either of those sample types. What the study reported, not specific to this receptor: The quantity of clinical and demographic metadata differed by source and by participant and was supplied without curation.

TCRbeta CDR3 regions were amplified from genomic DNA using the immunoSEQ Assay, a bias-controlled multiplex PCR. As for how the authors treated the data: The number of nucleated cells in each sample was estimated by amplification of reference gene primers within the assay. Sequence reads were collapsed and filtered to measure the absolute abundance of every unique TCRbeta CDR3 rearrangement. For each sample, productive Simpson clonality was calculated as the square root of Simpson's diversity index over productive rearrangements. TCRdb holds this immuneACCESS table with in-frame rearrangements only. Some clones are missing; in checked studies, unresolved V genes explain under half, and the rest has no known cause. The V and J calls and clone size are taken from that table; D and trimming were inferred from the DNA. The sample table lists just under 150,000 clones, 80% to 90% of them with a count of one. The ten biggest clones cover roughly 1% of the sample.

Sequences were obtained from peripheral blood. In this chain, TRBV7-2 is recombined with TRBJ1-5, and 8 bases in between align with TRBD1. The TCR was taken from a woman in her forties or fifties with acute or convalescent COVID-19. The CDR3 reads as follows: CASSFKTGDQPQHF. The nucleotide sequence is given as TGTGCCAGCAGCTTTAAGACAGGGGATCAGCCCCAGCATTTT.